This T cell receptor beta chain stems from a study of CD8 T cell repertoires and HIV-1 epitope variants. About the study: Epitopes were three Gag families plus Nef HW9 and YT9. Enriched T cells were co-cultured with equal numbers of autologous T cell-negative antigen-presenting cells.

As regards this clone: Antigen unknown.

Produced via immunoSEQ multiplex PCR; TCRdb's table is partial and in-frame only. Of about 6,200 clones listed, roughly 68% are singletons. Material for sequencing was cultured CD8+ T cells derived from PBMCs. The sequence was obtained from a male donor with HIV.

In nucleotides, the CDR3 is TGTGCCAGCAGCCAAGCGGAGACAGGGGACTACGAGCAGTACTTC. Encoded protein: CASSQAETGDYEQYF. V usage is TRBV4-2 and J usage is TRBJ2-7; TRBD1 agrees at 8 bases. Per the germline V gene, CDR1 is LGHNA and CDR2 is YNFKEQ. The V and J ends lost 1 base and 3 bases, in that order; junction bases with no gene match: 5. The CDR3 consists of 15 residues.